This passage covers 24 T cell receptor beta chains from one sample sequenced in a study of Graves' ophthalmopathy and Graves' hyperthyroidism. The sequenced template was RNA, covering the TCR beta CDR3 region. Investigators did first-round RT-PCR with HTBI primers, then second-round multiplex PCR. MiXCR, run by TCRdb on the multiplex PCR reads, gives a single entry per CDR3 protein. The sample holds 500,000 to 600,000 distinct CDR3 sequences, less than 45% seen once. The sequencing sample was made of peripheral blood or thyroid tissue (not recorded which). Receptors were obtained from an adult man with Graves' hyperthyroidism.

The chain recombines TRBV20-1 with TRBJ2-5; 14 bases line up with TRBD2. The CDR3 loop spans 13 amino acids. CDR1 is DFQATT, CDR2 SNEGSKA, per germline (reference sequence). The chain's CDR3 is CSATSGRVETQYF. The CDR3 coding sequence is TGCAGCGCGACTAGCGGGAGGGTCGAGACCCAGTACTTC.

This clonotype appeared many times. The CDR3 DNA reads TGCGCCAGCAGCTTGACGTTAGCGGGAGTCGAGCAGTACTTC. Protein sequence: CASSLTLAGVEQYF. This chain joins TRBV5-1 and TRBJ2-7; 9 bases match TRBD2. Germline trimming cut 1 base from V and 6 bases from J; bases unmatched to any gene: 5. The V gene's germline CDR1 is SGHRS and CDR2 YFSETQ. This CDR3 is 14 amino acids long.

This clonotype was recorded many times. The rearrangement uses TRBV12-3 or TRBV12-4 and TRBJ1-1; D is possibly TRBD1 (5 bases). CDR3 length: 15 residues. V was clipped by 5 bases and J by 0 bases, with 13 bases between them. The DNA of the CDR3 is TGTGCCAGCAGTCACCTCACAGGATTGAACACTGAAGCTTTCTTT. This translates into CASSHLTGLNTEAFF.

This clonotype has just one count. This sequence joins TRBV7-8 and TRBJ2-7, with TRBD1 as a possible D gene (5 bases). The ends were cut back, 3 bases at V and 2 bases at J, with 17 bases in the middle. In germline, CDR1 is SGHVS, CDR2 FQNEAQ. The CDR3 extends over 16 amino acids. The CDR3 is CASSLTATVLTYEQYF. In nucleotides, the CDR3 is TGTGCCAGCAGCTTGACCGCGACAGTACTTACCTACGAGCAGTACTTC. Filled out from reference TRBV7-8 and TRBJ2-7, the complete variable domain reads GAGVSQSPRYKVAKRGQDVALRCDPISGHVSLFWYQQALGQGPEFLTYFQNEAQLDKSGLPSDRFFAERPEGSVSTLKIQRTQQEDSAVYLCASSLTATVLTYEQYFGPGTRLTVT.

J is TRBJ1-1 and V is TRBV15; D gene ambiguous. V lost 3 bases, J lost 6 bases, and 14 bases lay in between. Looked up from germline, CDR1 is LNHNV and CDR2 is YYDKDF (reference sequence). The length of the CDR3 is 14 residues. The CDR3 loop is CATSSSPLAAEAFF. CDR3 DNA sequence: TGTGCCACCAGCAGCTCCCCGCTTGCGGCTGAAGCTTTCTTT. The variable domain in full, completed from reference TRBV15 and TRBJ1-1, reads DAMVIQNPRYQVTQFGKPVTLSCSQTLNHNVMYWYQQKSSQAPKLLFHYYDKDFNNEADTPDNFQSRRPNTSFCFLDIRSPGLGDTAMYLCATSSSPLAAEAFFGQGTRLTVV.

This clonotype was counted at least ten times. The CDR3 reads CASSLSGAGYGYTF. DNA for the CDR3: TGTGCCAGCAGCTTATCGGGGGCAGGCTATGGCTACACCTTC. V and J are TRBV7-9 and TRBJ1-2; tentatively, D is TRBD1 (6 bases). Germline values: CDR1 SEHNR, CDR2 FQNEAQ (reference sequence). Trimming shortened V by 2 bases and J by 4 bases, and 11 bases separated the two germline ends. The CDR3 sequence is 14 residues long.

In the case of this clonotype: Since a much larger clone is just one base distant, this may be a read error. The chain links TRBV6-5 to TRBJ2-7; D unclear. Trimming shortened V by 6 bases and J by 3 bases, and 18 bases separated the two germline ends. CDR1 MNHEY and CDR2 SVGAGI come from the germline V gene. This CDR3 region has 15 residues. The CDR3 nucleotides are TGTGCCAGCAGGCCCGATCGGATAGGTGTCTACGAGCAGTACTTC. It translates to CASRPDRIGVYEQYF.

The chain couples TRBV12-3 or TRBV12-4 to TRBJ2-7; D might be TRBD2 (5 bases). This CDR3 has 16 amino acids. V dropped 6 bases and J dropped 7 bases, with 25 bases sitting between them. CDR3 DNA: TGTGCCAGCAGGCCCCCCGGACTGCCTTCCTACAATGAGCAGTACTTC. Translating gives CASRPPGLPSYNEQYF.

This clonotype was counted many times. CDR3 sequence (DNA): TGTGCCAGCACAAAGGGGGCTGGTGGCTACACCTTC. Translated, it gives CASTKGAGGYTF. The chain has TRBV6-5 and TRBJ1-2; 7 nucleotides line up with TRBD1. This CDR3 contains 12 residues. V was clipped by 7 bases and J by 7 bases; unmatched bases: 6. CDR1 is MNHEY and CDR2 is SVGAGI in the germline V gene.

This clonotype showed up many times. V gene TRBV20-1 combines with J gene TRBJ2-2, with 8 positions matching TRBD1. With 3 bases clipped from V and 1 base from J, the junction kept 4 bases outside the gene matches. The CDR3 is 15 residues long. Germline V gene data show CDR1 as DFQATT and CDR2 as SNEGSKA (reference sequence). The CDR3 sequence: CSASHRGLNTGELFF. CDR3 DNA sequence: TGCAGTGCTAGCCACAGGGGGTTGAACACCGGGGAGCTGTTTTTT.

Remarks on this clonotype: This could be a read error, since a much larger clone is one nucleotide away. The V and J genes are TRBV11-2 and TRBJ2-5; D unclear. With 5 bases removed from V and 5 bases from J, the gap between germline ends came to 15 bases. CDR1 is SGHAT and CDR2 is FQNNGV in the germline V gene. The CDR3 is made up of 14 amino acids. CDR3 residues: CASSRAGVRETQYF. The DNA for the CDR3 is TGTGCCAGCAGCCGCGCAGGCGTCCGGGAGACCCAGTACTTC.

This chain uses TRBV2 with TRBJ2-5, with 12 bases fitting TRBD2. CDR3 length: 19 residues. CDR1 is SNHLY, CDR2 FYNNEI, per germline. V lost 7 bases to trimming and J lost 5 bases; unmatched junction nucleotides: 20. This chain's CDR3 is CASIEASGGAKWDNETQYF. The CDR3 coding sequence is TGTGCCAGCATCGAGGCTAGCGGGGGGGCGAAGTGGGATAATGAGACCCAGTACTTC.

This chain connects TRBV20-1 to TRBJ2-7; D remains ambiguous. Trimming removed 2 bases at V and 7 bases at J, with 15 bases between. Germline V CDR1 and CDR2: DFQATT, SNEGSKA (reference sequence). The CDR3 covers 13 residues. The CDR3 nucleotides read TGCAGTGCTAGACCTAAGGCCCGCCATGAGCAGTACTTC. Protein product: CSARPKARHEQYF.

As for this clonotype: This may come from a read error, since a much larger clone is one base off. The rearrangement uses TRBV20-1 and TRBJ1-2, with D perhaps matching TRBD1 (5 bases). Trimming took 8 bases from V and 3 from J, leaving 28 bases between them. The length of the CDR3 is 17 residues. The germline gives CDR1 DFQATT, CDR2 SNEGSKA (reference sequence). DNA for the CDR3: TGCAGTACACGTCAGGGAGAGTATACACCGTTGGACTATGGCTACACCTTC. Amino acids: CSTRQGEYTPLDYGYTF.

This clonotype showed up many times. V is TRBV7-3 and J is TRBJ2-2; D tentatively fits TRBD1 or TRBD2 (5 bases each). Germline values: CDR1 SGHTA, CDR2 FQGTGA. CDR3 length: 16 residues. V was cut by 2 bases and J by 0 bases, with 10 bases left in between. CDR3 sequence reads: CASSLQGPSNTGELFF. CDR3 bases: TGTGCCAGCAGCTTACAGGGACCCTCGAACACCGGGGAGCTGTTTTTT.

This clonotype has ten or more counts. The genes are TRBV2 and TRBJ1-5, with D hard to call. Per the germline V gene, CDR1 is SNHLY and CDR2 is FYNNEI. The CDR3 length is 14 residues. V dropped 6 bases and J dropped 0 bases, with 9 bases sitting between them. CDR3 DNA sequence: TGTGCCAGCAGGGCGAGCCTTAGCAATCAGCCCCAGCATTTT. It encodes CASRASLSNQPQHF.

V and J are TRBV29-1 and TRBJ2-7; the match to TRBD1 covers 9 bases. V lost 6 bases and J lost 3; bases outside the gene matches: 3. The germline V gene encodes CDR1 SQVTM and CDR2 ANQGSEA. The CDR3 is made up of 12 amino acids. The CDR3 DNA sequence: TGCAGCGTGAGGGACAGGGACTACGAGCAGTACTTC. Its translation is CSVRDRDYEQYF.

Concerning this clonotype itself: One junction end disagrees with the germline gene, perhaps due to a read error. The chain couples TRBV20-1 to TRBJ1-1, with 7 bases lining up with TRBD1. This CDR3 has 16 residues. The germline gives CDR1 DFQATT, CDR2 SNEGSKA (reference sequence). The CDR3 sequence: CSGRENRGSLNTEAFF. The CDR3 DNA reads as TGCAGTGGTAGAGAAAACAGGGGAAGCTTGAACACTGAAGCTTTCTTT.

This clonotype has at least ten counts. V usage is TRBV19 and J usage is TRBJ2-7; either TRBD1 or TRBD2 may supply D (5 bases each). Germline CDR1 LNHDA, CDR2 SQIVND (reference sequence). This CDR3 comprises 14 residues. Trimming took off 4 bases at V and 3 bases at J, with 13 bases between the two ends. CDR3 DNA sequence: TGTGCCAGTAGTACCCGGGACGGCAGCTACGAGCAGTACTTC. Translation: CASSTRDGSYEQYF.

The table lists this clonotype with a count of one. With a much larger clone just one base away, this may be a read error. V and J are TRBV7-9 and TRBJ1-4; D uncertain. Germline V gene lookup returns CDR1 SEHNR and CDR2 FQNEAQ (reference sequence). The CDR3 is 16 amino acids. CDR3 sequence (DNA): TGTGCCAGCAGCTTAACATCCCGGACGATTAATGAAAAACTGCTTTTT. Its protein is CASSLTSRTINEKLLF.

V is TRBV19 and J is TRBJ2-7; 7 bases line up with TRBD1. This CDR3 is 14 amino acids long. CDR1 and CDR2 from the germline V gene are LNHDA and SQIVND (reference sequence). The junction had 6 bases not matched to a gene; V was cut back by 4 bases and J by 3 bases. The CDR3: CASSTRHRGYEQYF. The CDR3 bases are TGTGCCAGTAGTACGCGTCACAGGGGCTACGAGCAGTACTTC.

The CDR3 sequence is CASTVGADAPTEAFF. For the CDR3, the DNA is TGTGCCAGCACCGTGGGGGCCGACGCGCCCACTGAAGCTTTCTTT. The chain links TRBV7-2 to TRBJ1-1; tentatively, D is TRBD1 (6 bases). The germline V and J ends were trimmed by 7 bases and 4 bases, with 19 bases remaining between them. There are 15 residues in the CDR3. Germline-derived CDR1 and CDR2 are SGHTA and FQGNSA.

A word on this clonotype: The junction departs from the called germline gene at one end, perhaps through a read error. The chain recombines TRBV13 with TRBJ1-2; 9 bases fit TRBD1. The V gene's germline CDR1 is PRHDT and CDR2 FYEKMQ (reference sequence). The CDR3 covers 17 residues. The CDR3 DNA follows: TGCGCCAGCAGCTTGGGAAGACCGGGACAGGGTTTCGGTGGCTACACCTTC. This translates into CASSLGRPGQGFGGYTF.

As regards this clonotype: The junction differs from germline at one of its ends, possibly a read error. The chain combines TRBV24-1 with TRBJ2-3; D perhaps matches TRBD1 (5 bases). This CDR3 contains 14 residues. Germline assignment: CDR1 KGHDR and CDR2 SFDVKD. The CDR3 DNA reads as TGTGCCACCAGTGATTTCCCCTTCACAGGTACGCAGTATTTT. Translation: CATSDFPFTGTQYF.